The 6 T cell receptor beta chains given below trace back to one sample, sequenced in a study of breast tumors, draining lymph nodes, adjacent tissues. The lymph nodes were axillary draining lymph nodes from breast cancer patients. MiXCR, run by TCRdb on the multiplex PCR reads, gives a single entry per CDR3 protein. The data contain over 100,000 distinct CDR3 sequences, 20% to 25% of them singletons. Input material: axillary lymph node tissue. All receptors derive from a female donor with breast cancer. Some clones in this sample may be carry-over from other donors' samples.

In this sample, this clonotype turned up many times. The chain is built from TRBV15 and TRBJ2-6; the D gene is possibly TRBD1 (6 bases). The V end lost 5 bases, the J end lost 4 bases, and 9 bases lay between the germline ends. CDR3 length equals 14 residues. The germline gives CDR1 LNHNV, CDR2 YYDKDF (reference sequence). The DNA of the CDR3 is TGTGCCACCAGCTCAGGGGTCGGGGCCAACGTCCTGACTTTC. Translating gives CATSSGVGANVLTF.

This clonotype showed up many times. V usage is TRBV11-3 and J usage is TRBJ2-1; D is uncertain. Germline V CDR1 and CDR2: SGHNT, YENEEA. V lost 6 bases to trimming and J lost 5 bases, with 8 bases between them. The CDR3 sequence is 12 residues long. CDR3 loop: CASRGSHNEQFF. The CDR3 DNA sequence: TGTGCCAGCAGGGGGTCCCACAATGAGCAGTTCTTC.

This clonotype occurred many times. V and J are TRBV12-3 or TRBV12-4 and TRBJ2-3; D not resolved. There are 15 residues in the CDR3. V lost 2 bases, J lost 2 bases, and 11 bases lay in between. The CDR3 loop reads CASSLSVANTDTQYF. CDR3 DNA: TGTGCCAGCAGTTTATCGGTAGCTAACACAGATACGCAGTATTTT.

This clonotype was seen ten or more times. In DNA form, the CDR3 reads TGTGCCACCAGTGATCCTGGACTAGCGGGGGGGGGTGAGCAGTTCTTC. This sequence encodes CATSDPGLAGGGEQFF. V is TRBV24-1 and J is TRBJ2-1; 15 bases match TRBD2. Germline CDR1 KGHDR, CDR2 SFDVKD. The CDR3 spans 16 residues. The V gene end was trimmed by 3 bases and the J gene end by 9 bases; junction bases not matched to a gene: 5.

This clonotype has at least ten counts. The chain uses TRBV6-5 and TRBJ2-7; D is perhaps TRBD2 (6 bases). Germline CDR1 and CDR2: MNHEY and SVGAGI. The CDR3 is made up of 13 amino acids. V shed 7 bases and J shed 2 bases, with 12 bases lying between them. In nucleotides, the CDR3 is TGTGCCAGCACTAATAGCGGAACCTACGAGCAGTACTTC. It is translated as CASTNSGTYEQYF.

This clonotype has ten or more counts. The CDR3 is CASSEAGSISVTTVRETQYF. The CDR3 nucleotides read TGTGCCAGCAGTGAAGCGGGAAGTATTTCGGTAACGACAGTCCGTGAGACCCAGTACTTC. The gene calls are TRBV2 and TRBJ2-5; TRBD1 is a possible D gene (5 bases). Deletions cut 0 bases from V and 5 bases from J, with 28 bases between. CDR1 and CDR2 from the germline V gene are SNHLY and FYNNEI. CDR3 length: 20 amino acids.